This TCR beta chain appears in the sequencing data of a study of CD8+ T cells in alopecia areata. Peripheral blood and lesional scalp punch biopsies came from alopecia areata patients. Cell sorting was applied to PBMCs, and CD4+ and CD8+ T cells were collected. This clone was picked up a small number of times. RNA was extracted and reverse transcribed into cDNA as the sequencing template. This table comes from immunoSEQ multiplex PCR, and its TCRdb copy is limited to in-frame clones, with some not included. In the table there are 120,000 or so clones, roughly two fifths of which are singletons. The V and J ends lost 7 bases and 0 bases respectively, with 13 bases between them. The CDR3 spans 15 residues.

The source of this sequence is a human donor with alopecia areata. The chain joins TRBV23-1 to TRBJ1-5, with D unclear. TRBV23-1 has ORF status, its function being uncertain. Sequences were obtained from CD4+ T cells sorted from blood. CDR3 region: CASTSDGFSNQPQHF. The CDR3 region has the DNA TGCGCCAGCACCTCGGACGGCTTTAGCAATCAGCCCCAGCATTTT.